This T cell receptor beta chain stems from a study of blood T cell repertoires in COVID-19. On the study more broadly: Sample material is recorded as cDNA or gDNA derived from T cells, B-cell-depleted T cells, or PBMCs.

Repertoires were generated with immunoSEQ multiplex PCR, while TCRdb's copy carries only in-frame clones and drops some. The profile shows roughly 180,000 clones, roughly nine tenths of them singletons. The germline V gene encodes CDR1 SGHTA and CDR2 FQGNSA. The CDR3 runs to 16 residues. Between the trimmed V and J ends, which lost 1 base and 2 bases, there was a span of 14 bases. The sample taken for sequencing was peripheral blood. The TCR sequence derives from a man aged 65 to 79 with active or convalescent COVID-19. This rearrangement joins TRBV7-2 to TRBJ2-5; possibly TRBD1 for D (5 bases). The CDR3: CASSLGTSIGQETQYF. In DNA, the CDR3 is TGTGCCAGCAGCTTAGGGACATCGATCGGACAAGAGACCCAGTACTTC. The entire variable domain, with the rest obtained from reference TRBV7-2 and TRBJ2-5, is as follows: GAGVSQSPSNKVTEKGKDVELRCDPISGHTALYWYRQSLGQGLEFLIYFQGNSAPDKSGLPSDRFSAERTGGSVSTLTIQRTQQEDSAVYLCASSLGTSIGQETQYFGPGTRLLVL.